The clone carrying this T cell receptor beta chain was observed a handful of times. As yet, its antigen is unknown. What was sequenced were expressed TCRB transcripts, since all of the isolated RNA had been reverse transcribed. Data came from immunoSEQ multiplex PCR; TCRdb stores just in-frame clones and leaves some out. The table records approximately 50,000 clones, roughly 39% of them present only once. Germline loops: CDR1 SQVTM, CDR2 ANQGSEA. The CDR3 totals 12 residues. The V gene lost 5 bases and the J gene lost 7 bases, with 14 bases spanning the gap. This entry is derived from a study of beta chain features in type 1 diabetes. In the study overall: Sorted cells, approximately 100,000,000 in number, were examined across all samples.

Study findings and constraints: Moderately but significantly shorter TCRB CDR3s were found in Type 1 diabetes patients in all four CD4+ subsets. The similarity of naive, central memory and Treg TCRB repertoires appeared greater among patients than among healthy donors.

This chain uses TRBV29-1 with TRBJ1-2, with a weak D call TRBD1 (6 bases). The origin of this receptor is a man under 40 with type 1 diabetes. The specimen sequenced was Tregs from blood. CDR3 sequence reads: CSVWDTSGGYTF. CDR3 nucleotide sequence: TGCAGCGTTTGGGACACCTCGGGTGGCTACACCTTC.